This T cell receptor beta chain was retrieved from a study of blood T cell repertoires in COVID-19. The overall study: Sites across the United States, Italy and Spain contributed samples from acute and convalescent COVID-19. Nucleic acid was either cDNA or gDNA, and it came from T cells, B-cell-depleted T cells, or PBMCs.

CDR1 and CDR2 (germline): MGHRA, YSYEKL. This CDR3 has 16 residues. V was clipped by 1 base and J by 5 bases, with 15 bases between them. The protocol was immunoSEQ multiplex PCR, while the TCRdb copy is restricted to in-frame clones and leaves out a portion. The sample has about 200,000 clones; just over 85% are singletons. Everyone who took part was 18 to 89 years old, and they came from 20 to 25 US areas. The sequence was collected from a woman between 40 and 50 years old with acute COVID-19. The chain has TRBV4-1 and TRBJ2-1; no clear D. The sequenced material came from PBMCs or T cells enriched from blood (not recorded which). The CDR3 DNA sequence: TGCGCCAGCAGCCAAGGCATTACGGCCCGGGACAATGAGCAGTTCTTC. Amino acids: CASSQGITARDNEQFF.